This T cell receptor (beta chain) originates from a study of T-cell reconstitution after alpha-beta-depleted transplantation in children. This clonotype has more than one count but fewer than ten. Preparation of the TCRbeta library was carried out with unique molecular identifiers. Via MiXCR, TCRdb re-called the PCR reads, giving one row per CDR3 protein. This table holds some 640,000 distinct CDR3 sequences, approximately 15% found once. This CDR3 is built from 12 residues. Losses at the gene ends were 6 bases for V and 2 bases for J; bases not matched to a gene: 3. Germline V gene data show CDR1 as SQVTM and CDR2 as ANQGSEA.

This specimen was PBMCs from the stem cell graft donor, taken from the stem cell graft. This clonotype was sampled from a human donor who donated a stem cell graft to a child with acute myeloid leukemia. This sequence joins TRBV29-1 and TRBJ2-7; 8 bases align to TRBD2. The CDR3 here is CSVSGGTYEQYF. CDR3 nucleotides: TGCAGCGTCAGCGGGGGCACCTACGAGCAGTACTTC.